These T cell receptor beta chains were read from a single sample in a study of regulatory T cells in long-lasting Graves disease. TCRdb processed the multiplex PCR reads anew with MiXCR; each CDR3 protein has one entry. Among about 320,000 distinct CDR3 sequences listed, 18% were seen once. Sequenced material: peripheral blood mononuclear cells (PBMCs), taken at new diagnosis, from a patient treated with antithyroid drugs. Source of these receptors: a female donor with Graves disease. The CDR3 runs from the conserved cysteine through the conserved F or W. The D gene is left open where the match is weak. Some rows have no size entry. The others give once, few or many, or a class for an expanded clone.

TRBV6-2/TRBV6-3	.	many	TRBJ1-6	CASSPDGHSPLHF	TGTGCCAGCAGTCCGGACGGACATTCACCCCTCCACTTT
TRBV20-1	TRBD2	few	TRBJ2-1	CSASPTSGSIDEQFF	TGCAGTGCCTCGCCGACTAGCGGGAGTATCGATGAGCAGTTCTTC
TRBV7-7	.	many	TRBJ2-2	CASSPGGPNTGELFF	TGTGCTAGCAGTCCCGGAGGGCCGAACACCGGGGAGCTGTTTTTT
TRBV4-1	.	many	TRBJ1-5	CASSQHGTAGGQPQHF	TGCGCCAGCAGCCAGCACGGGACCGCCGGGGGTCAGCCCCAGCATTTT
TRBV28	.	.	TRBJ2-7	CANSLDQYEQYF	TGTGCCAACAGTTTGGACCAGTACGAGCAGTACTTC
TRBV11-2	TRBD1	.	TRBJ2-5	CASSPREGAKTQYF	TGTGCCAGCAGCCCCAGAGAGGGGGCAAAGACCCAGTACTTC
TRBV24-1	.	many	TRBJ1-2	CATSDAGRVNGYTF	TGTGCCACCAGTGACGCTGGGCGAGTCAATGGCTACACCTTC
TRBV11-2	TRBD1	many	TRBJ1-4	CASSPDRDREKLFF	TGTGCCAGCAGCCCGGACAGGGATCGTGAAAAACTGTTTTTT
TRBV18	.	many	TRBJ1-3	CASSPGLNSGNTIYF	TGTGCCAGCTCACCTGGACTGAACTCTGGAAACACCATATATTTT
TRBV11-3	TRBD2	many	TRBJ2-1	CASSFLAGELNEQFF	TGTGCCAGCAGCTTCCTAGCGGGAGAGTTAAATGAGCAGTTCTTC
TRBV4-1	TRBD1	.	TRBJ1-4	CASSPGPSGGNEKLFF	TGCGCCAGCAGCCCCGGACCCTCAGGGGGTAATGAAAAACTGTTTTTT
TRBV28	.	.	TRBJ2-7	CASLKNSVERYEQYF	TGTGCCAGCTTAAAAAATTCGGTAGAGCGGTACGAGCAGTACTTC
TRBV11-2	TRBD2	.	TRBJ2-5	CASSSSAGGGETQYF	TGTGCCAGCAGCTCCTCGGCGGGAGGAGGAGAGACCCAGTACTTC
TRBV3-1	.	many	TRBJ1-1	CASSPPVMNTEAFF	TGTGCCAGCAGCCCTCCGGTGATGAACACTGAAGCTTTCTTT
TRBV24-1	.	many	TRBJ2-3	CATSDFAGPAHTQYF	TGTGCCACCAGTGATTTTGCAGGGCCTGCACATACGCAGTATTTT
TRBV11-3	.	many	TRBJ2-1	CASSLVPGWGLRDEQFF	TGTGCCAGCAGCTTAGTCCCGGGGTGGGGACTCCGGGATGAGCAGTTCTTC
TRBV11-3	.	few	TRBJ1-1	CASSAGEAFF	TGTGCCAGCAGCGCCGGTGAAGCTTTCTTT
TRBV5-1	.	.	TRBJ2-7	CASSSRNWGATVNEQYF	TGCGCCAGCAGCTCCAGGAATTGGGGGGCAACGGTTAACGAGCAGTACTTC
TRBV28	.	many	TRBJ1-1	CASMVFTRTLEANTEAFF	TGTGCCAGCATGGTATTCACCAGGACGCTCGAGGCGAACACTGAAGCTTTCTTT
TRBV28	TRBD1	.	TRBJ1-6	CASSWTGTNNSPLHF	TGTGCCAGCAGTTGGACAGGAACCAATAATTCACCCCTCCACTTT
TRBV14	.	many	TRBJ1-1	CASSQGVNTEAFF	TGTGCCAGCAGCCAAGGGGTGAACACTGAAGCTTTCTTT
TRBV6-6	TRBD2	.	TRBJ2-7	CASSYSTFGTSGSSYEQYF	TGTGCCAGCAGTTACTCGACTTTCGGGACTAGCGGTAGCTCCTACGAGCAGTACTTC
TRBV20-1	.	many	TRBJ2-1	CSASGPASYEQFF	TGCAGTGCTAGCGGCCCGGCTTCTTATGAGCAGTTCTTC
TRBV7-2	TRBD1	many	TRBJ1-4	CASSLAQGKIKEKLFF	TGTGCCAGCAGCTTAGCACAGGGGAAGATTAAAGAAAAACTGTTTTTT
TRBV27	TRBD1	.	TRBJ1-6	CASSPQGFDSPLHF	TGTGCCAGCAGTCCACAGGGGTTTGATTCACCCCTCCACTTT
TRBV24-1	.	many	TRBJ2-7	CATSDSLDFYF	TGTGCCACCAGTGATTCCCTAGACTTCTACTTC
TRBV6-1	TRBD1	many	TRBJ1-2	CASSPRTGAFTNYGYTF	TGTGCCAGCAGTCCCCGGACAGGGGCTTTTACTAACTATGGCTACACCTTC
TRBV11-3	.	many	TRBJ2-1	CASSARQAAYNEQFF	TGTGCCAGCAGCGCGCGACAGGCGGCCTACAATGAGCAGTTCTTC
TRBV12-3/TRBV12-4	.	many	TRBJ2-2	CASSLPGVNTGELFF	TGTGCCAGCAGTTTACCCGGGGTGAACACCGGGGAGCTGTTTTTT
TRBV30	.	many	TRBJ1-3	CAWSVRQSSGNTIYF	TGTGCCTGGAGTGTGAGACAGAGCTCTGGAAACACCATATATTTT
TRBV19	.	few	TRBJ1-3	CASSQQAYSGNTIYF	TGTGCCAGTAGCCAACAGGCCTACTCTGGAAACACCATATATTTT
TRBV12-3/TRBV12-4	.	many	TRBJ1-2	CASIRTVDYGYTF	TGTGCCAGCATAAGAACGGTAGACTATGGCTACACCTTC
TRBV2	.	.	TRBJ1-6	CASSEALAHNNSPLHF	TGTGCCAGCAGTGAAGCGCTGGCCCATAATAATTCACCCCTCCACTTT
TRBV29-1	.	many	TRBJ1-6	CSVGEGGNSPLHF	TGCAGCGTGGGGGAGGGGGGTAATTCACCCCTCCACTTT
TRBV10-3	TRBD2	.	TRBJ2-1	CAISTLWKRELGNEQFF	TGTGCCATCAGTACTCTTTGGAAGCGGGAGTTGGGCAATGAGCAGTTCTTC
TRBV7-8	.	many	TRBJ1-2	CASSPRFVEGYTF	TGTGCCAGCAGCCCTCGATTCGTGGAGGGCTACACCTTC
TRBV2	TRBD1	.	TRBJ1-2	CASSEGDRGANYGYTF	TGTGCCAGCAGTGAAGGGGACAGGGGAGCTAACTATGGCTACACCTTC
TRBV6-1	.	many	TRBJ2-1	CASSESLAIGEQFF	TGTGCCAGCAGTGAAAGCCTAGCGATCGGTGAGCAGTTCTTC
TRBV27	.	many	TRBJ1-5	CASRPGRSPDQPQHF	TGTGCCAGCAGACCAGGCAGAAGCCCTGATCAGCCCCAGCATTTT
TRBV11-3	.	many	TRBJ2-3	CASSLQDGRRTDTQYF	TGTGCCAGCAGCTTACAGGACGGGAGAAGGACAGATACGCAGTATTTT
TRBV5-4	.	many	TRBJ2-1	CASSSKGEEQFF	TGTGCCAGCAGCTCCAAAGGAGAGGAGCAGTTCTTC
TRBV12-5	.	many	TRBJ1-5	CASGLVRGLEQPQHF	TGTGCTAGTGGTTTGGTAAGGGGCTTAGAACAGCCCCAGCATTTT
TRBV3-1	.	many	TRBJ1-5	CASSQGEGQPQHF	TGTGCCAGCAGCCAAGGGGAGGGGCAGCCCCAGCATTTT
TRBV5-1	.	many	TRBJ1-4	CASSLDRRANEKLFF	TGCGCCAGCAGCTTGGATCGACGAGCTAATGAAAAACTGTTTTTT
TRBV28	TRBD2	.	TRBJ2-7	CASNQGGGPYEQYF	TGTGCCAGCAACCAAGGCGGGGGACCCTACGAGCAGTACTTC
TRBV6-1	.	many	TRBJ2-7	CASSDSWPDPYEQYF	TGTGCCAGCAGTGACTCATGGCCAGACCCCTACGAGCAGTACTTC
TRBV7-2	TRBD1	many	TRBJ2-1	CASSWGGQGGNEQFF	TGTGCCAGCAGCTGGGGGGGACAGGGGGGGAATGAGCAGTTCTTC
TRBV12-3/TRBV12-4	TRBD2	many	TRBJ2-5	CASSLTEGLAGGETQYF	TGTGCCAGCAGTTTAACTGAGGGACTAGCGGGAGGAGAGACCCAGTACTTC
TRBV7-6	TRBD1	few	TRBJ2-3	CASSGRWTGGTDTQYF	TGTGCCAGCAGCGGACGCTGGACAGGGGGCACAGATACGCAGTATTTT
TRBV30	.	many	TRBJ2-1	CAWSITGMGDEQFF	TGTGCCTGGTCGATTACAGGGATGGGCGATGAGCAGTTCTTC